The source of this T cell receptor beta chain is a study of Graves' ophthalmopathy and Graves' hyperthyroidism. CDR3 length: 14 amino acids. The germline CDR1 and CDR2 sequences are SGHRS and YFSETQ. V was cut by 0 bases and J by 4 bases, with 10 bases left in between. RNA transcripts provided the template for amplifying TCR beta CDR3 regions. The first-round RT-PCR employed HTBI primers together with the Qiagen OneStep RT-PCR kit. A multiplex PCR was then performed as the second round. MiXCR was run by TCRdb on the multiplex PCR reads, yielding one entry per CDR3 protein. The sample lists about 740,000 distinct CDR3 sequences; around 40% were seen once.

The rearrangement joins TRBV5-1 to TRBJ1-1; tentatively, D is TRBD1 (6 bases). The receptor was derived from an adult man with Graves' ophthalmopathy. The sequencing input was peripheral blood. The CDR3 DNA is TGCGCCAGCAGCTTGGGGACAGCTATCACTGAAGCTTTCTTT. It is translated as CASSLGTAITEAFF.